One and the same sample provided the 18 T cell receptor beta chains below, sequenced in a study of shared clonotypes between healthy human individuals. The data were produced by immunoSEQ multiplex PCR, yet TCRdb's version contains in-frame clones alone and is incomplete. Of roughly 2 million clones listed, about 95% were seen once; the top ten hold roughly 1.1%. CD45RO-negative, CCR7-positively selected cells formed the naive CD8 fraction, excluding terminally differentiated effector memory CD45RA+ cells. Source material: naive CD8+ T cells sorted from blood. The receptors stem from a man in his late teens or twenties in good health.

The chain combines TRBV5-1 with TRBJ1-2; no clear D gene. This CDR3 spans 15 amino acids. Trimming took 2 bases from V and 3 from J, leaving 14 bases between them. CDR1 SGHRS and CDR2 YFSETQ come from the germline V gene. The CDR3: CASSLGGFSDYGYTF. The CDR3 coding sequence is TGCGCCAGCAGCTTAGGAGGGTTTAGCGACTATGGCTACACCTTC.

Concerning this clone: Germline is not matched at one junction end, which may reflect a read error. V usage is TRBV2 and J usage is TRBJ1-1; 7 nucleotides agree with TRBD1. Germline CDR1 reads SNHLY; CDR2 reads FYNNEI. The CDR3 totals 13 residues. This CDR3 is CASSEGDSTEAFF. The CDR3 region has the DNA TGTGCCAGCAGCGAAGGGGACAGCACTGAAGCTTTCTTT.

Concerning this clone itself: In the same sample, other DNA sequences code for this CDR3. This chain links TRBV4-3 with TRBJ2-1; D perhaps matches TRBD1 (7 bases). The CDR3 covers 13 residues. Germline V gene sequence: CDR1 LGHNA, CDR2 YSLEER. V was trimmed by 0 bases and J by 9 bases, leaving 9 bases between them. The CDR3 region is CASSQDQGGEQFF. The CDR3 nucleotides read TGCGCCAGCAGCCAAGATCAGGGGGGTGAGCAGTTCTTC.

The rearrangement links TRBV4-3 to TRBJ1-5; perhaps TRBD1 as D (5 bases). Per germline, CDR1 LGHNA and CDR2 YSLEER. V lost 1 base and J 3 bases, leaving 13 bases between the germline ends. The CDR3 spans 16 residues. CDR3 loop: CASSQVLGGINQPQHF. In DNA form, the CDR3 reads TGCGCCAGCAGCCAAGTTTTGGGGGGGATCAATCAGCCCCAGCATTTT.

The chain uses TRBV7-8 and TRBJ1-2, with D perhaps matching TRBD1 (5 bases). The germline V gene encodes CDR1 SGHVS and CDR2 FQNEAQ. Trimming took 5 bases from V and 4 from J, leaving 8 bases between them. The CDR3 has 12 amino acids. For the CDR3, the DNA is TGTGCCAGCAGCCGGGACGGCTATGGCTACACCTTC. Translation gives CASSRDGYGYTF.

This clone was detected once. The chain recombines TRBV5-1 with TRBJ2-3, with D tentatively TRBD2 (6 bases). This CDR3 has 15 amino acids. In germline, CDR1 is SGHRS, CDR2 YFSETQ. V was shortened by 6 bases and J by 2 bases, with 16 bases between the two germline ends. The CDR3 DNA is TGCGCCAGCACCCAGCGGAGCGGGTTCACAGATACGCAGTATTTT. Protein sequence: CASTQRSGFTDTQYF.

CDR3 region: CASSGTGDRDFVDTQYF. The DNA for the CDR3 is TGTGCCAGCAGCGGGACTGGGGACAGGGATTTTGTAGATACGCAGTATTTT. V is TRBV7-9 and J is TRBJ2-3, with TRBD1 matching over 9 bases. J lost 5 bases, V lost 5 bases, and 14 bases had no gene match. This CDR3 comprises 17 residues. Germline V gene data show CDR1 as SEHNR and CDR2 as FQNEAQ (reference sequence). The full variable domain, in which reference TRBV7-9 and TRBJ2-3 provide the parts outside the CDR3, is DTGVSQNPRHKITKRGQNVTFRCDPISEHNRLYWYRQTLGQGPEFLTYFQNEAQLEKSRLLSDRFSAERPKGSFSTLEIQRTEQGDSAMYLCASSGTGDRDFVDTQYFGPGTRLTVL.

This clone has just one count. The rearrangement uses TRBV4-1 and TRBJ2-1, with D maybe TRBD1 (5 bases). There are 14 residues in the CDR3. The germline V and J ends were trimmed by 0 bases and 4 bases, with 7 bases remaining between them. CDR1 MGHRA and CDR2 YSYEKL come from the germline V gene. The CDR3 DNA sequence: TGCGCCAGCAGCCAAGATAACAGGTACAATGAGCAGTTCTTC. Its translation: CASSQDNRYNEQFF.

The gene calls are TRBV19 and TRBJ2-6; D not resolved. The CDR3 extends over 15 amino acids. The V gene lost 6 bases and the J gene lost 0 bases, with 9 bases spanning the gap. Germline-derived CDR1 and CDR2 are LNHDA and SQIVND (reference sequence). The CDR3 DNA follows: TGTGCCAGTAGGACCTGGGCCTCTGGGGCCAACGTCCTGACTTTC. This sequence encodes CASRTWASGANVLTF.

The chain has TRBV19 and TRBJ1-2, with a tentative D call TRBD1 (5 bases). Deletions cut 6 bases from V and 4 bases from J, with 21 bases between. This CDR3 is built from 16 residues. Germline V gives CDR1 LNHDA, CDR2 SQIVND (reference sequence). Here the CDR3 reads CASSPNLRDDGYGYTF. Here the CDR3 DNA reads TGTGCCAGTAGCCCGAACCTCCGGGACGATGGCTATGGCTACACCTTC.

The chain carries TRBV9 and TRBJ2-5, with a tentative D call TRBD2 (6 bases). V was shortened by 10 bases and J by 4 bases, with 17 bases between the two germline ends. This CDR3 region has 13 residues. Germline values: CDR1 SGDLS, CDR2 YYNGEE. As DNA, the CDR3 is TGTGCCGGACCGGGAGTGCCTCGAGAGACCCAGTACTTC. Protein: CAGPGVPRETQYF.

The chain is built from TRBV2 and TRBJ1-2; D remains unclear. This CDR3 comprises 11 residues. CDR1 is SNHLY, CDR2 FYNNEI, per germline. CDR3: CAIDTLYGYTF. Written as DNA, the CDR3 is TGTGCTATCGACACACTCTATGGCTACACCTTC. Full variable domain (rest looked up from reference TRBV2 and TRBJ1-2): EPEVTQTPSHQVTQMGQEVILRCVPISNHLYFYWYRQILGQKVEFLVSFYNNEISEKSEIFDDQFSVERPDGSNFTLKIRSTKLEDSAMYFCAIDTLYGYTFGSGTRLTVV.

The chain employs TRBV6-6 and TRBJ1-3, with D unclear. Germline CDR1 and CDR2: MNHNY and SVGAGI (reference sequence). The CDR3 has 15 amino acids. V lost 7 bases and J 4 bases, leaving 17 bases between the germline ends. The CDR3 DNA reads TGTGCCAGCACCCCCCACCCCGCGCCAGGAAACACCATATATTTT. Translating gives CASTPHPAPGNTIYF.

For the CDR3, the DNA is TGTGCCAGCAGCGACGCAGGGGGCGAGTCCTACGAGCAGTACTTC. Protein sequence: CASSDAGGESYEQYF. The V call is TRBV13, the J call TRBJ2-7, with 8 bases fitting TRBD1. Germline CDR1 and CDR2: PRHDT and FYEKMQ (reference sequence). The CDR3 is made up of 15 amino acids. With 5 bases clipped from V and 1 base from J, the junction kept 7 bases outside the gene matches.

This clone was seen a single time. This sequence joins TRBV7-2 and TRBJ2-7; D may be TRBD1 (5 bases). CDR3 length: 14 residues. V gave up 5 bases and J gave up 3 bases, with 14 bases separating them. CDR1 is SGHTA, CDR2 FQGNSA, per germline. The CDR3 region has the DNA TGTGCCAGCAGCGCGACAGTAGGACACTACGAGCAGTACTTC. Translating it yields CASSATVGHYEQYF.

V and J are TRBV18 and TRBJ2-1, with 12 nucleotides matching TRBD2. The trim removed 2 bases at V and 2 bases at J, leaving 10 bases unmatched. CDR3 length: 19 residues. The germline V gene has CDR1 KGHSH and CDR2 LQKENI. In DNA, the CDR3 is TGTGCCAGCTCACCAATTAAAGGACTAGCGGGAAACCCCTACAATGAGCAGTTCTTC. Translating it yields CASSPIKGLAGNPYNEQFF.

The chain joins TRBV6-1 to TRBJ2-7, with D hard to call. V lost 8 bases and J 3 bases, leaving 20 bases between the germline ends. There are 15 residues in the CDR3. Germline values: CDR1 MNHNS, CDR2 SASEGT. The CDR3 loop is CASSSPYTIFYEQYF. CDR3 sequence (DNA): TGTGCCAGCTCATCACCTTACACTATCTTCTACGAGCAGTACTTC.

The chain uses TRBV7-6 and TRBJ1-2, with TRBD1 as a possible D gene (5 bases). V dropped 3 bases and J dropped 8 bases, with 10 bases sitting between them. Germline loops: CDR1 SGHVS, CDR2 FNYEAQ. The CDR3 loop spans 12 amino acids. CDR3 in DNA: TGTGCCAGCAGCTTGGGGGGTGCCGGCTACACCTTC. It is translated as CASSLGGAGYTF.